Below are 10 T cell receptor beta chains sequenced from a single sample in a study of cytomegalovirus exposure and HLA in healthy donors. Use of 60 Vbeta and 13 Jbeta primers characterized the PCR. Produced via immunoSEQ multiplex PCR; TCRdb's table is partial and in-frame only. Of 90,000 to 120,000 clones in the sample, roughly 80% are singletons; the top ten hold 2% to 2.5%. Sequences were obtained from PBMCs. The receptors originated from a man younger than 40 in good health and CMV-seronegative.

Only one count was recorded for this clone. The chain is built from TRBV13 and TRBJ2-5; weak D call: TRBD2 (5 bases). The CDR3 spans 14 residues. V dropped 5 bases and J dropped 5 bases, with 15 bases sitting between them. The germline V gene encodes CDR1 PRHDT and CDR2 FYEKMQ (reference sequence). The CDR3 DNA reads TGTGCCAGCAGCCGCAACGGGATGGGGGAGACCCAGTACTTC. The encoded protein is CASSRNGMGETQYF.

Only a few counts were recorded for this clone. V and J are TRBV5-1 and TRBJ1-1; 7 nucleotides line up with TRBD1. CDR3 size: 13 residues. After removal of 0 bases from V and 8 bases from J, the junction contained 4 bases not matched to a gene. CDR1 and CDR2 from the germline V gene are SGHRS and YFSETQ. The DNA of the CDR3 is TGCGCCAGCAGCTTGGACAGGGGAACCGAAGCTTTCTTT. Protein product: CASSLDRGTEAFF.

The chain has TRBV6-5 and TRBJ1-2; 9 bases line up with TRBD1. From germline, CDR1 is MNHEY and CDR2 SVGAGI. The CDR3 runs to 15 residues. With 6 bases clipped from V and 3 bases from J, the junction kept 8 bases outside the gene matches. CDR3 bases: TGTGCCAGCAGACCCGACAGGGGGGAATACTATGGCTACACCTTC. This gives the protein CASRPDRGEYYGYTF.

The J gene is TRBJ1-6, the V gene TRBV27; 7 bases line up with TRBD1. The CDR3 totals 18 residues. Germline CDR1 and CDR2: MNHEY and SMNVEV (reference sequence). V lost 6 bases and J lost 1; bases outside the gene matches: 12. CDR3 region: CASSRSATGASYNSPLHF. The DNA for the CDR3 is TGTGCCAGCAGCCGAAGCGCTACAGGGGCATCCTATAATTCACCCCTCCACTTT.

This chain uses TRBV29-1 with TRBJ2-1; possibly TRBD2 for D (6 bases). V dropped 6 bases and J dropped 0 bases, with 15 bases sitting between them. Germline values: CDR1 SQVTM, CDR2 ANQGSEA. The CDR3 runs 15 residues. CDR3 coding DNA: TGCAGCGTGGTGGGACTTTTGAGCTCCTACAATGAGCAGTTCTTC. This sequence encodes CSVVGLLSSYNEQFF.

The V gene is TRBV29-1, the J gene TRBJ2-7; TRBD1 is a possible D gene (6 bases). V dropped 8 bases and J dropped 1 base, with 12 bases sitting between them. Germline V CDR1 and CDR2: SQVTM, ANQGSEA. The CDR3 consists of 12 residues. Here the CDR3 reads CSFGRGSYEQYF. The CDR3 DNA reads as TGCAGCTTCGGCAGGGGTTCCTACGAGCAGTACTTC.

This clone was observed a handful of times. This CDR3 is CASNRDRVGGQPQHF. CDR3 nucleotide sequence: TGTGCCAGTAACAGGGACAGGGTAGGAGGTCAGCCCCAGCATTTT. This chain uses TRBV19 with TRBJ1-5; 9 bases fit TRBD1. The CDR3 has 15 residues. CDR1 is LNHDA, CDR2 SQIVND, per germline (reference sequence). The trim removed 7 bases at V and 6 bases at J, leaving 10 bases unmatched.

V and J are TRBV7-8 and TRBJ2-1, with 8 bases matching TRBD2. Germline lookup yields CDR1 SGHVS and CDR2 FQNEAQ. The trim removed 5 bases at V and 5 bases at J, leaving 8 bases unmatched. This CDR3 is built from 15 residues. The CDR3 DNA follows: TGTGCCAGCAGCCCAATGCGGGGGGCGGACAATGAGCAGTTCTTC. As protein: CASSPMRGADNEQFF.

The chain uses TRBV5-1 and TRBJ2-7; perhaps TRBD1 as D (7 bases). The CDR3 has 13 amino acids. V lost 7 bases to trimming and J lost 4 bases, with 15 bases between them. Germline CDR1 and CDR2: SGHRS and YFSETQ. As DNA, the CDR3 is TGCGCCAGCGGAGGGACAGCGGATTACGAGCAGTACTTC. It translates to CASGGTADYEQYF.

The chain joins TRBV30 to TRBJ2-5, with TRBD2 matching 13 bases. The CDR3 contains 15 residues. Germline lookup yields CDR1 GTSNPN and CDR2 SVGIG (reference sequence). J lost 4 bases, V lost 5 bases, and 7 bases had no gene match. As DNA, the CDR3 is TGTGCCTGGGGCACCGGGACTAGCGGGACAGAGACCCAGTACTTC. It yields the protein CAWGTGTSGTETQYF.